The 29 T cell receptor beta chains in this list originate from one sample, sequenced in a study of blood T cell repertoires in COVID-19. Sequencing used immunoSEQ multiplex PCR; TCRdb keeps in-frame clones, though not all of them. The table lists about 40,000 clones, about 86% of them singletons, with about 2.6% in the top ten. Sample: peripheral blood. All receptors derive from a woman aged 55-69 years with acute or convalescent COVID-19.

This sequence joins TRBV28 and TRBJ2-5; TRBD2 agrees at 8 bases. The CDR3 consists of 15 residues. CDR1 is MDHEN and CDR2 is SYDVKM in the germline V gene. V dropped 3 bases and J dropped 5; count of bases not matched to a gene: 8. CDR3 nucleotide sequence: TGTGCCAGCAGTTTCGCCGACCGGGGGGGGGAGACCCAGTACTTC. This translates into CASSFADRGGETQYF.

The V call is TRBV27, the J call TRBJ2-2, with 8 bases that match TRBD2. Trimming at V came to 3 bases and at J to 7 bases, leaving 7 bases not matched to a gene. The CDR3 runs 15 residues. CDR1 MNHEY and CDR2 SMNVEV come from the germline V gene (reference sequence). In DNA form, the CDR3 reads TGTGCCAGCAGTTTCCGCGGGAGGTCCGGCGGGGAGCTGTTTTTT. Protein: CASSFRGRSGGELFF.

This clone has a single count. V usage is TRBV12-2 and J usage is TRBJ1-2. TRBV12-2 is recorded as a pseudogene. The CDR3 contains 16 residues. The CDR3 sequence is CASRLALYRGENGYTF. Written as DNA, the CDR3 is TGTGCAAGTCGCTTAGCGCTGTATCGGGGAGAGAATGGCTACACCTTC.

The rearrangement joins TRBV18 to TRBJ1-6; D is undetermined. V lost 5 bases to trimming and J lost 4 bases, with 9 bases between them. The CDR3 consists of 14 residues. Germline loops: CDR1 KGHSH, CDR2 LQKENI. CDR3 region: CASSSRSYNSPLHF. Here the CDR3 DNA reads TGTGCCAGCTCATCTCGGTCATATAATTCACCCCTCCACTTT.

CDR3 nucleotide sequence: TGTGCCACCAGTGACCCGACGGCCGGGTTGGACAATGAGCAGTTCTTC. Amino acids: CATSDPTAGLDNEQFF. This chain connects TRBV24-1 to TRBJ2-1; D gene unclear. Per germline, CDR1 KGHDR and CDR2 SFDVKD. The CDR3 contains 16 residues. V shed 4 bases and J shed 5 bases, with 17 bases lying between them.

The chain uses TRBV23-1 and TRBJ1-5; 8 bases map to TRBD1. TRBV23-1 is flagged as an ORF with uncertain function. The CDR3 is 18 residues long. The trim removed 9 bases at V and 2 bases at J, leaving 18 bases unmatched. CDR3 bases: TGCGCCAGTACTACCCCAGGGGGCTGGGGTAAGGGCAATCAGCCCCAGCATTTT. Amino acid sequence: CASTTPGGWGKGNQPQHF.

V is TRBV5-6 and J is TRBJ2-5, with 9 nucleotides matching TRBD1. The CDR3 spans 17 residues. The V segment lost 6 bases and the J segment 6 bases; nucleotides outside the gene matches: 18. CDR1 is SGHDT and CDR2 is YYEEEE in the germline V gene. This chain's CDR3 is CASIELGTGGLGQTQYF. The DNA for the CDR3 is TGTGCCAGCATCGAATTGGGAACAGGGGGCCTCGGACAGACCCAGTACTTC.

The chain has TRBV19 and TRBJ1-2; TRBD1 might be the D (5 bases). This CDR3 has 17 residues. Germline V gives CDR1 LNHDA, CDR2 SQIVND (reference sequence). V was cut by 3 bases and J by 0 bases, with 17 bases left in between. Here the CDR3 reads CASSIWGPDPTNYGYTF. CDR3 nucleotide sequence: TGTGCCAGTAGTATCTGGGGCCCTGACCCTACTAACTATGGCTACACCTTC.

The chain couples TRBV29-1 to TRBJ1-2; 10 bases align to TRBD1. J gave up 3 bases and V 6 bases, and 10 bases lay outside the gene matches. CDR1 is SQVTM and CDR2 is ANQGSEA in the germline V gene. The CDR3 totals 15 residues. CDR3 loop: CSVSDRGRKDYGYTF. CDR3 coding DNA: TGCAGCGTATCAGACAGGGGGCGAAAAGACTATGGCTACACCTTC.

V usage is TRBV19 and J usage is TRBJ1-3; 9 positions match TRBD1. The germline gives CDR1 LNHDA, CDR2 SQIVND (reference sequence). The CDR3 loop spans 15 amino acids. V shed 6 bases, J shed 1 base, and the junction held 4 bases outside the gene matches. CDR3 protein: CASRRDRASGNTIYF. DNA of the CDR3: TGTGCCAGTAGGCGGGACAGGGCTTCTGGAAACACCATATATTTT.

The CDR3 region is CASSRVEQETQYF. The CDR3 nucleotides read TGTGCCAGCTCTCGGGTGGAACAAGAGACCCAGTACTTC. This chain links TRBV18 with TRBJ2-5; D gene uncertain. V shed 6 bases and J shed 2 bases, with 10 bases lying between them. CDR3 length equals 13 residues. Germline V gene lookup returns CDR1 KGHSH and CDR2 LQKENI.

CDR3 sequence (DNA): TGTGCCAGCAGCCCCGGGGGGTCTAGCGAGTCCGCGAGGATCCAGTACTTC. This translates into CASSPGGSSESARIQYF. This chain links TRBV11-3 with TRBJ2-5; the match to TRBD2 covers 7 bases. The CDR3 is 17 amino acids. CDR1 and CDR2 (germline): SGHNT, YENEEA. After removal of 5 bases from V and 10 bases from J, the junction contained 22 bases not matched to a gene. Full variable domain (remainder filled in from reference TRBV11-3 and TRBJ2-5): EAGVVQSPRYKIIEKKQPVAFWCNPISGHNTLYWYLQNLGQGPELLIRYENEEAVDDSQLPKDRFSAERLKGVDSTLKIQPAELGDSAVYLCASSPGGSSESARIQYFGPGTRLLVL.

CDR3: CATSTSGGPFNEQFF. The DNA of the CDR3 is TGTGCCACCTCTACTAGCGGGGGCCCGTTCAATGAGCAGTTCTTC. The V gene is TRBV2, the J gene TRBJ2-1, with 11 bases lining up with TRBD2. Germline V gene sequence: CDR1 SNHLY, CDR2 FYNNEI. The V segment lost 10 bases and the J segment 6 bases; nucleotides outside the gene matches: 11. This CDR3 region has 15 residues.

This clone was recorded once. The chain couples TRBV7-3 to TRBJ2-2, with D possibly matching TRBD1 (6 bases). CDR3 length: 14 amino acids. The V gene's germline CDR1 is SGHTA and CDR2 FQGTGA. V shed 4 bases and J shed 2 bases, with 8 bases lying between them. The DNA for the CDR3 is TGTGCCAGCAGCTGGACAGCCAACACCGGGGAGCTGTTTTTT. It is translated as CASSWTANTGELFF.

V gene TRBV5-1 combines with J gene TRBJ1-4; weak D call: TRBD1 (5 bases). Trimming left V 2 bases short and J 4 bases short, with 15 bases between. Germline V gene sequence: CDR1 SGHRS, CDR2 YFSETQ. This CDR3 contains 16 residues. CDR3 in DNA: TGCGCCAGCAGCTTTTCTTCGACAGTCAATAATGAAAAACTGTTTTTT. The encoded protein is CASSFSSTVNNEKLFF. Looking up the rest from reference TRBV5-1 and TRBJ1-4 gives the full variable domain: KAGVTQTPRYLIKTRGQQVTLSCSPISGHRSVSWYQQTPGQGLQFLFEYFSETQRNKGNFPGRFSGRQFSNSRSEMNVSTLELGDSALYLCASSFSSTVNNEKLFFGSGTQLSVL.

The V gene is TRBV19, the J gene TRBJ1-5; 11 nucleotides agree with TRBD1. This CDR3 contains 13 residues. With 9 bases clipped from V and 7 bases from J, the junction kept 5 bases outside the gene matches. Germline CDR1 LNHDA, CDR2 SQIVND (reference sequence). The CDR3 region is CASGQGASQPQHF. CDR3 nucleotide sequence: TGTGCCAGCGGACAGGGGGCTAGCCAGCCCCAGCATTTT.

The chain is built from TRBV3-1 (or the pseudogene TRBV3-2) and TRBJ2-2, with TRBD2 identical over 13 bases. The ends lost 4 bases at V and 7 bases at J; junction bases unmatched: 12. The germline gives CDR1 LGHDT, CDR2 YNNKEL (reference sequence). The CDR3 sequence is 18 residues long. The CDR3 DNA reads as TGTGCCAGCAGCCGAACCCCCGGGACTAGCGGGACTAGCGGGGAGCTGTTTTTT. Its protein product is CASSRTPGTSGTSGELFF.

The chain carries TRBV28 and TRBJ1-2, with 7 bases matching TRBD1. J was trimmed by 5 bases and V by 4 bases; bases with no gene match: 10. This CDR3 spans 15 amino acids. From germline, CDR1 is MDHEN and CDR2 SYDVKM. CDR3 sequence (DNA): TGTGCCAGCAGTTCTGGACCCGGGACAGCGTATGGCTACACCTTC. Translated: CASSSGPGTAYGYTF.

The chain combines TRBV27 with TRBJ2-7; D perhaps matches TRBD1 (5 bases). CDR3 length: 14 residues. The germline V gene has CDR1 MNHEY and CDR2 SMNVEV (reference sequence). Trimming took off 3 bases at V and 2 bases at J, with 11 bases between the two ends. The chain's CDR3 is CASSFRQSAYEQYF. The CDR3 DNA is TGTGCCAGCAGTTTTAGACAGAGTGCCTACGAGCAGTACTTC.

V is TRBV4-1 and J is TRBJ2-7, with 12 nucleotides matching TRBD2. Germline V gene sequence: CDR1 MGHRA, CDR2 YSYEKL. The ends lost 0 bases at V and 4 bases at J; junction bases unmatched: 4. CDR3 length: 16 residues. The DNA for the CDR3 is TGCGCCAGCAGCCAAGATCTAGCGGGGGGGCCGTACGAGCAGTACTTC. Residues: CASSQDLAGGPYEQYF.

This clone has just a few counts. The chain links TRBV7-2 to TRBJ1-6; 8 nucleotides line up with TRBD1. The CDR3 runs 14 residues. Germline V gene sequence: CDR1 SGHTA, CDR2 FQGNSA. Trimming at V came to 5 bases and at J to 7 bases, leaving 4 bases not matched to a gene. In nucleotides, the CDR3 is TGTGCCAGCAGCCCGACAGGGGTAAATTCACCCCTCCACTTT. Translated, it gives CASSPTGVNSPLHF.

There are a few counts of this clone. This chain links TRBV5-1 with TRBJ2-3, with TRBD1 matching 7 bases. The CDR3 length is 15 residues. From germline, CDR1 is SGHRS and CDR2 YFSETQ. V shed 5 bases, J shed 4 bases, and the junction held 10 bases outside the gene matches. The CDR3 is CASSRTGVRADTQYF. DNA for the CDR3: TGCGCCAGCAGTCGTACAGGGGTACGCGCAGATACGCAGTATTTT.

V usage is TRBV5-1 and J usage is TRBJ2-3; the D gene is possibly TRBD1 (7 bases). The length of the CDR3 is 15 residues. Trimming shortened V by 0 bases and J by 9 bases, and 17 bases separated the two germline ends. Germline CDR1 reads SGHRS; CDR2 reads YFSETQ. This CDR3 is CASSLVFRGRETQYF. The CDR3 nucleotides read TGCGCCAGCAGCTTGGTTTTTAGGGGGCGGGAAACGCAGTATTTT. The whole variable domain, filled in from reference TRBV5-1 and TRBJ2-3, reads KAGVTQTPRYLIKTRGQQVTLSCSPISGHRSVSWYQQTPGQGLQFLFEYFSETQRNKGNFPGRFSGRQFSNSRSEMNVSTLELGDSALYLCASSLVFRGRETQYFGPGTRLTVL.

This chain joins TRBV9 and TRBJ2-1; 11 bases line up with TRBD2. Trimming cost V 0 bases and J 7 bases; bases outside gene matches: 9. Germline V gene data show CDR1 as SGDLS and CDR2 as YYNGEE. This CDR3 region has 17 residues. CDR3 sequence reads: CASSVAALAGGGNEQFF. In DNA, the CDR3 is TGTGCCAGCAGCGTAGCGGCGCTAGCGGGGGGCGGGAATGAGCAGTTCTTC. The entire variable domain, with the rest obtained from reference TRBV9 and TRBJ2-1, is as follows: DSGVTQTPKHLITATGQRVTLRCSPRSGDLSVYWYQQSLDQGLQFLIQYYNGEERAKGNILERFSAQQFPDLHSELNLSSLELGDSALYFCASSVAALAGGGNEQFFGPGTRLTVL.

The chain employs TRBV28 and TRBJ1-3, with TRBD1 identical over 7 bases. V trimming: 3 bases; J trimming: 4 bases; junction bases outside the gene matches: 6. The CDR3 runs to 15 residues. The germline V gene has CDR1 MDHEN and CDR2 SYDVKM. The CDR3, as DNA: TGTGCCAGCAGTTTCCCGGGACAGCGAGGAAACACCATATATTTT. Residues: CASSFPGQRGNTIYF.

This clone was counted between two and nine times. V usage is TRBV2 and J usage is TRBJ1-2; 7 nucleotides agree with TRBD1. CDR1 SNHLY and CDR2 FYNNEI come from the germline V gene. The ends lost 4 bases at V and 4 bases at J; junction bases unmatched: 9. The CDR3 contains 15 residues. The CDR3 bases are TGTGCCAGCAGTGTTAAACAGGGGATAGGCTATGGCTACACCTTC. Protein sequence: CASSVKQGIGYGYTF.

The J gene is TRBJ1-2, the V gene TRBV27; D is perhaps TRBD1 (5 bases). The germline V gene has CDR1 MNHEY and CDR2 SMNVEV (reference sequence). CDR3 size: 13 residues. Trimming left V 6 bases short and J 0 bases short, with 8 bases between. The DNA of the CDR3 is TGTGCCAGCAGACCGGGGGCTAACTATGGCTACACCTTC. Its protein product is CASRPGANYGYTF.

The CDR3 loop reads CASSPGQGAQPQHF. The CDR3 DNA reads TGTGCCAGCAGCCCGGGACAGGGGGCTCAGCCCCAGCATTTT. The chain is built from TRBV5-4 and TRBJ1-5; 12 nucleotides align to TRBD1. Germline V CDR1 and CDR2: SGHNT, YYREEE (reference sequence). The CDR3 has 14 residues. V was pared by 4 bases and J by 6 bases, with 2 bases of the junction left unmatched.

The rearrangement uses TRBV15 and TRBJ2-1, with D tentatively TRBD2 (6 bases). V was trimmed by 1 base and J by 2 bases, leaving 9 bases between them. CDR1 is LNHNV, CDR2 YYDKDF, per germline (reference sequence). This CDR3 has 15 amino acids. The CDR3: CATSRVTSTYNEQFF. CDR3 nucleotide sequence: TGTGCCACCAGCAGAGTAACTAGCACCTACAATGAGCAGTTCTTC.